These 4 T cell receptor beta chains came from one sample sequenced in a study of CXCR3-negative and CXCR3-positive naive CD8 T cells. Regarding the study as a whole: CXCR3-negative naive cells had less hydrophobic TRB CDR3s than did CXCR3-positive naive cells.

All TRB cDNA libraries came from 5' RACE performed with UMI labels. After re-calling the 5' RACE reads, TCRdb lists one entry per CDR3 protein, DNA absent. Its table records roughly 110,000 distinct CDR3 sequences. The antigens of these receptors remain unknown. The sequencing sample was made of naive CXCR3+ CD8+ T cells from blood. Documented subset: CD45RO-CCR7+CD27+CD95- naive CD8+ T cells expressing CXCR3 (TNR3+). These receptors were collected from a human donor in good health. Some clones in this sample may be carry-over from other donors' samples.

The gene calls are TRBV7-9 and TRBJ1-6; lacking DNA, the TRBD1 call made by TCRdb goes unchecked. Per the germline V gene, CDR1 is SEHNR and CDR2 is FQNEAQ (reference sequence). The CDR3 loop spans 17 amino acids. CDR3 sequence reads: CASSSLLTGADNSPLHF.

The chain joins TRBV20-1 to TRBJ2-3. CDR1 and CDR2 from the germline V gene are DFQATT and SNEGSKA (reference sequence). The CDR3 is 17 residues long. The CDR3 region is CSATFCGDILNTDTQYF.

The chain recombines TRBV20-1 with TRBJ1-1. The CDR3 sequence is 15 residues long. Germline loops: CDR1 DFQATT, CDR2 SNEGSKA (reference sequence). CDR3: CSAREVEAGPTEAFF.

This rearrangement joins TRBV9 to TRBJ1-1. This CDR3 has 14 residues. The germline V gene has CDR1 SGDLS and CDR2 YYNGEE. The chain's CDR3 is CASSVEGSGTEALF.